This T cell receptor beta chain was sequenced during a study of monozygotic twins with inflammatory bowel disease. Germline CDR1 is MNHEY and CDR2 is SVGAGI. The CDR3 is 11 residues long. One entry per CDR3 protein, without DNA, is what TCRdb gives after re-calling the 5' RACE reads. The sample data list 300,000 to 450,000 distinct CDR3 sequences. This TCR derives from a human donor with ulcerative colitis or Crohn's disease, or a healthy co-twin of an affected twin (not recorded which). V gene TRBV6-5 combines with J gene TRBJ2-3. The sequenced sample consisted of blood. The CDR3 loop is CASTDADTEYF.